The 19 T cell receptor beta chains presented below share a single source sample, sequenced in a study of radiotherapy plus CTLA-4 blockade in lung cancer. This table comes from immunoSEQ multiplex PCR, and its TCRdb copy is limited to in-frame clones, with some not included. The sample contains 100,000 to 150,000 clones, approximately 80% of which appear only once. The input for sequencing was peripheral blood, taken from a patient treated with radiotherapy plus ipilimumab. The source is a human donor with non-small cell lung cancer who had a partial response to radiotherapy plus ipilimumab.

V and J are TRBV5-4 and TRBJ2-3; 9 bases are shared with TRBD2. Germline CDR1 SGHNT, CDR2 YYREEE (reference sequence). Unmatched junction bases numbered 6, after V lost 4 bases and J lost 3 bases. CDR3 length: 15 amino acids. CDR3 loop: CASSASSGRTDTQYF. CDR3 in DNA: TGTGCCAGCAGCGCTAGTAGCGGGAGAACAGATACGCAGTATTTT.

This sequence joins TRBV18 and TRBJ1-2, with 11 nucleotides matching TRBD1. CDR1 KGHSH and CDR2 LQKENI come from the germline V gene. The length of the CDR3 is 17 residues. Trimming cost V 1 base and J 5 bases; bases outside gene matches: 9. The CDR3, as DNA: TGTGCCAGCTCACCACAAGGCGGACAGGGGGCAGTATATGGCTACACCTTC. As protein: CASSPQGGQGAVYGYTF. The full variable domain, with the rest looked up from reference TRBV18 and TRBJ1-2, is NAGVMQNPRHLVRRRGQEARLRCSPMKGHSHVYWYRQLPEEGLKFMVYLQKENIIDESGMPKERFSAEFPKEGPSILRIQQVVRGDSAAYFCASSPQGGQGAVYGYTFGSGTRLTVV.

The CDR3 DNA is TGTGCCAGCAGAAAGACAGGGAGCTCCTACAATGAGCAGTTCTTC. It yields the protein CASRKTGSSYNEQFF. V is TRBV28 and J is TRBJ2-1, with 7 positions matching TRBD1. V lost 6 bases and J lost 0; bases outside the gene matches: 5. The CDR3 has 15 residues. In germline, CDR1 is MDHEN, CDR2 SYDVKM. The full variable domain, in which reference TRBV28 and TRBJ2-1 provide the parts outside the CDR3, is DVKVTQSSRYLVKRTGEKVFLECVQDMDHENMFWYRQDPGLGLRLIYFSYDVKMKEKGDIPEGYSVSREKKERFSLILESASTNQTSMYLCASRKTGSSYNEQFFGPGTRLTVL.

The CDR3 DNA reads TGTGCCAGCGCCCCACAGGGGTCCTACGAGCAGTACGTC. Translation gives CASAPQGSYEQYV. The V call is TRBV10-3, the J call TRBJ2-7; 7 positions agree with TRBD1. This CDR3 is 13 amino acids long. Trimming removed 10 bases from V and 1 base from J; junction bases left unmatched: 7. Germline CDR1 reads ENHRY; CDR2 reads SYGVKD.

The V and J genes are TRBV18 and TRBJ2-7; 8 bases line up with TRBD1. This CDR3 spans 15 amino acids. In germline, CDR1 is KGHSH, CDR2 LQKENI. V shed 6 bases and J 1 base; nucleotides not matched to a gene: 8. CDR3 coding DNA: TGTGCCAGCTCGCCGACAGGGGCAGGATCCTACGAGCAGTACTTC. Translating it yields CASSPTGAGSYEQYF.

The chain joins TRBV15 to TRBJ1-2; 11 bases line up with TRBD1. V was clipped by 1 base and J by 4 bases; unmatched bases: 2. The CDR3 extends over 15 amino acids. Germline lookup yields CDR1 LNHNV and CDR2 YYDKDF (reference sequence). The CDR3 DNA sequence: TGTGCCACCAGCAGAGGGACAGGGGGCATCTATGGCTACACCTTC. Translating it yields CATSRGTGGIYGYTF. Looking up the rest from reference TRBV15 and TRBJ1-2 gives the full variable domain: DAMVIQNPRYQVTQFGKPVTLSCSQTLNHNVMYWYQQKSSQAPKLLFHYYDKDFNNEADTPDNFQSRRPNTSFCFLDIRSPGLGDTAMYLCATSRGTGGIYGYTFGSGTRLTVV.

The chain employs TRBV11-2 and TRBJ2-7; D is possibly TRBD2 (7 bases). V lost 5 bases and J 3 bases, leaving 17 bases between the germline ends. The CDR3 runs 15 residues. The germline gives CDR1 SGHAT, CDR2 FQNNGV. The CDR3 reads CASSPSGGANYEQYF. CDR3 sequence (DNA): TGTGCCAGCAGCCCCAGTGGGGGGGCAAACTACGAGCAGTACTTC.

The chain employs TRBV5-8 and TRBJ2-1; 9 positions agree with TRBD2. CDR1 SGHTS and CDR2 YDEGEE come from the germline V gene. This CDR3 region has 14 residues. V lost 2 bases, J lost 4 bases, and 1 base stayed unmatched. CDR3 region: CASSFSGSYNEQFF. CDR3 DNA sequence: TGTGCCAGCAGCTTTAGCGGGAGTTACAATGAGCAGTTCTTC.

The chain recombines TRBV25-1 with TRBJ1-2, with D unresolved. The CDR3 loop spans 13 amino acids. Looked up from germline, CDR1 is MGHDK and CDR2 is SYGVNS. The V end lost 1 base, the J end lost 7 bases, and 10 bases lay between the germline ends. The CDR3 coding sequence is TGTGCCAGCAGTGAATCCAGGTTGGGTGGCTACACCTTC. Protein: CASSESRLGGYTF.

This clone has only one observation. This chain uses TRBV5-1 with TRBJ2-5, with D maybe TRBD2 (6 bases). The CDR3 covers 15 residues. V shed 6 bases and J shed 2 bases, with 17 bases lying between them. Germline lookup yields CDR1 SGHRS and CDR2 YFSETQ. The CDR3 DNA reads TGCGCCAGCACGGGTACTAGCTCACCACAAGAGACCCAGTACTTC. It codes for CASTGTSSPQETQYF.

The J gene is TRBJ1-1, the V gene TRBV7-9, with 12 nucleotides matching TRBD1. V lost 5 bases, J lost 4 bases, and 5 bases stayed unmatched. CDR3 size: 15 residues. In germline, CDR1 is SEHNR, CDR2 FQNEAQ (reference sequence). CDR3 bases: TGTGCCAGCAGCCGAAAGGGACAGGGGGCCACTGAAGCTTTCTTT. Amino acid sequence: CASSRKGQGATEAFF.

Comment on this clone: Other DNA sequences in the sample encode the same CDR3. The chain recombines TRBV28 with TRBJ1-1, with 8 bases fitting TRBD1. This CDR3 spans 14 amino acids. V shed 4 bases and J 1 base; nucleotides not matched to a gene: 2. Germline V gene sequence: CDR1 MDHEN, CDR2 SYDVKM. In DNA, the CDR3 is TGTGCCAGCAGTTCCGGACAGGGGAACACTGAAGCTTTCTTT. It is translated as CASSSGQGNTEAFF.

V usage is TRBV6-4 and J usage is TRBJ1-1; no clear D gene. The CDR3 has 14 amino acids. With 6 bases removed from V and 0 bases from J, the gap between germline ends came to 11 bases. Germline V gene lookup returns CDR1 MRHNA and CDR2 SNTAGT. The CDR3, as DNA: TGTGCCAGCAGGGAGGGAGGGCTGAACACTGAAGCTTTCTTT. Translated, it gives CASREGGLNTEAFF.

The genes are TRBV7-2 and TRBJ2-3, with 9 bases lining up with TRBD2. V was pared by 5 bases and J by 0 bases, with 6 bases of the junction left unmatched. This CDR3 is 16 amino acids long. Looked up from germline, CDR1 is SGHTA and CDR2 is FQGNSA. Here the CDR3 reads CASSTRLAGSTDTQYF. DNA of the CDR3: TGTGCCAGCAGCACCCGCCTAGCGGGGAGCACAGATACGCAGTATTTT.

The chain has TRBV5-1 and TRBJ2-7, with a possible D match to TRBD1 (6 bases). CDR3 length equals 14 residues. Germline-derived CDR1 and CDR2 are SGHRS and YFSETQ. Trimming removed 2 bases from V and 4 bases from J, with 13 bases in between. CDR3 sequence (DNA): TGCGCCAGCAGCTTACAGGGTGCAGAGTACGAGCAGTACTTC. Its protein is CASSLQGAEYEQYF.

V gene TRBV5-1 combines with J gene TRBJ2-1; 7 positions agree with TRBD2. V lost 3 bases to trimming and J lost 3 bases; unmatched junction nucleotides: 9. The CDR3 extends over 16 amino acids. Per germline, CDR1 SGHRS and CDR2 YFSETQ. DNA for the CDR3: TGCGCCAGCAGCTCCTCTAGCGGAGAGGACTACAATGAGCAGTTCTTC. It specifies CASSSSSGEDYNEQFF.

V usage is TRBV13 and J usage is TRBJ2-1, with 7 bases that match TRBD2. Trimming removed 6 bases from V and 6 bases from J; junction bases left unmatched: 14. CDR3 length: 16 amino acids. Germline V gives CDR1 PRHDT, CDR2 FYEKMQ (reference sequence). CDR3 nucleotides: TGTGCCAGCAGTCCTCCTAAGGGAGGGCCCGCCAATGAGCAGTTCTTC. This gives the protein CASSPPKGGPANEQFF.

The rearrangement uses TRBV5-1 and TRBJ2-2; 11 bases align to TRBD2. V gave up 0 bases and J gave up 6 bases; unmatched junction bases: 4. Germline CDR1 is SGHRS and CDR2 is YFSETQ. The CDR3 loop spans 16 amino acids. CDR3 nucleotides: TGCGCCAGCAGCTTGGATAGCGGGAGGGCCTCCGGGGAGCTGTTTTTT. Residues: CASSLDSGRASGELFF.

The gene calls are TRBV7-8 and TRBJ2-1, with D tentatively TRBD1 (5 bases). Germline loops: CDR1 SGHVS, CDR2 FQNEAQ. The CDR3 covers 17 residues. V gave up 2 bases and J gave up 5 bases, with 19 bases separating them. The chain's CDR3 is CASSLSPVPGPHNEQFF. CDR3 sequence (DNA): TGTGCCAGCAGCTTATCGCCCGTGCCAGGGCCACACAATGAGCAGTTCTTC.